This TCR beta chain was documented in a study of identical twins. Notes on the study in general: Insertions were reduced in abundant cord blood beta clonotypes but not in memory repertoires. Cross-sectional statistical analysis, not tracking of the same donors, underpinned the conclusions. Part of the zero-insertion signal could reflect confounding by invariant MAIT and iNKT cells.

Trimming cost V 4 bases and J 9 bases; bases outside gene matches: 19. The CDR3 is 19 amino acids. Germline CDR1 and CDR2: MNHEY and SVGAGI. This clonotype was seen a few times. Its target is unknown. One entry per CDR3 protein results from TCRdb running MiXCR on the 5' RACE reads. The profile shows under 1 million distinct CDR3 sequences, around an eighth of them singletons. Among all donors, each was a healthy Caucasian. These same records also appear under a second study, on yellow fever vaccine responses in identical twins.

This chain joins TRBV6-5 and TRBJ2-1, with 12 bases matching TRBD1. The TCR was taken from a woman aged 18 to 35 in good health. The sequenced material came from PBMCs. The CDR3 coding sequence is TGTGCCAGCAGTTCGTTCACACTTAACCGGGACAGGGGGCCGAGTGAGCAGTTCTTC. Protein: CASSSFTLNRDRGPSEQFF.